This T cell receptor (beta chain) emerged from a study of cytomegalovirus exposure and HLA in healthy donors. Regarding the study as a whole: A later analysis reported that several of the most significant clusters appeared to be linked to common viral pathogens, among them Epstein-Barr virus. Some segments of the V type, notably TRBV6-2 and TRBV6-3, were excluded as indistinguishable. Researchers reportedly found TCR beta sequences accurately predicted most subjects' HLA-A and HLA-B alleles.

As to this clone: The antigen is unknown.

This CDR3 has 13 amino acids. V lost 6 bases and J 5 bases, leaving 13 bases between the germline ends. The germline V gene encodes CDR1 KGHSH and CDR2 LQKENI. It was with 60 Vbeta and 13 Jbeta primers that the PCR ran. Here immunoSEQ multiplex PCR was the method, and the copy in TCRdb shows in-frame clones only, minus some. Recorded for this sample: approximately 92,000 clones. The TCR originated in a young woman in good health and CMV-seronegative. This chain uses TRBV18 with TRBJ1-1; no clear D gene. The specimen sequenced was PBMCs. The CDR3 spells CASSGGFWTEAFF. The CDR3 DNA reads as TGTGCCAGCTCCGGAGGATTTTGGACTGAAGCTTTCTTT.